The present entry profiles one T cell receptor beta chain with its context. Its cognate antigen is unknown. Here immunoSEQ multiplex PCR was the method, and the copy in TCRdb shows in-frame clones only, minus some. The table lists tens of thousands of clones, 89% of them singletons, with approximately 1.2% in the top ten. This CDR3 spans 14 amino acids. Trimming took 4 bases from V and 8 from J, leaving 12 bases between them. The germline gives CDR1 MGHRA, CDR2 YSYEKL. This entry comes from a study of cytomegalovirus exposure and HLA in healthy donors. General study points: Cytomegalovirus-associated TCR beta chains were listed, numbering roughly 150. Reports showed the classifier diagnosing cytomegalovirus status with high specificity and sensitivity.

The chain uses TRBV4-1 and TRBJ1-6, with D uncertain. The TCR sequence derives from a young woman in good health and CMV-seronegative. The material sequenced was PBMCs. CDR3 in DNA: TGCGCCAGCAGCCCCAGAATGGTGGATTCACCCCTCCACTTT. As protein: CASSPRMVDSPLHF.